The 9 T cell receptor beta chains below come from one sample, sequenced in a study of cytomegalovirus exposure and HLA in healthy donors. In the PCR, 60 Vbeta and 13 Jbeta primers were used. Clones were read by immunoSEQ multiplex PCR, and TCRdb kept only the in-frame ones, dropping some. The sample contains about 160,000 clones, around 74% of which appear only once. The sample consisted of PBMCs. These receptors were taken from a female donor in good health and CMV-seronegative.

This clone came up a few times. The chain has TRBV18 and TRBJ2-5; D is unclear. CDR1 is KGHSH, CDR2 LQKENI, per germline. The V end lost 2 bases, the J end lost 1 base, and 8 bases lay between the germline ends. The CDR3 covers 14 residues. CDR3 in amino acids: CASSPSIIQETQYF. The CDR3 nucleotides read TGTGCCAGCTCACCAAGCATTATCCAAGAGACCCAGTACTTC.

The CDR3 spells CASSLVRDTEAFF. CDR3 DNA: TGTGCCAGCAGCCTCGTTCGCGACACTGAAGCTTTCTTT. This chain joins TRBV2 and TRBJ1-1, with unresolved D. V was pared by 6 bases and J by 3 bases, with 11 bases between. Looked up from germline, CDR1 is SNHLY and CDR2 is FYNNEI. There are 13 residues in the CDR3.

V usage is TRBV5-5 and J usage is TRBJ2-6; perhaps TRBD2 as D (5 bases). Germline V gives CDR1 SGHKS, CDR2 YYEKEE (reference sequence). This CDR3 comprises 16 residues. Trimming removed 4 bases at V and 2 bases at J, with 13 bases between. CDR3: CASSLIARAGANVLTF. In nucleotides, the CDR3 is TGTGCCAGCAGCCTAATAGCGAGGGCTGGGGCCAACGTCCTGACTTTC.

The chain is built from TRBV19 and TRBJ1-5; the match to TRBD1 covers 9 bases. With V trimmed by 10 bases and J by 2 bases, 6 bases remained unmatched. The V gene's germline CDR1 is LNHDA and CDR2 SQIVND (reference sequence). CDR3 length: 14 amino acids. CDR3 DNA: TGTGCCACCACAGGGGGCAAGGGCAATCAGCCCCAGCATTTT. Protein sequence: CATTGGKGNQPQHF.

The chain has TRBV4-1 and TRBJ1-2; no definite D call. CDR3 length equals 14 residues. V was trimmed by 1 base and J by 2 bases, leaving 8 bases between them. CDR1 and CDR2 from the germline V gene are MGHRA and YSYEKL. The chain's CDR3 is CASSQAGGNYGYTF. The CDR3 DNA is TGCGCCAGCAGCCAAGCGGGAGGGAACTATGGCTACACCTTC.

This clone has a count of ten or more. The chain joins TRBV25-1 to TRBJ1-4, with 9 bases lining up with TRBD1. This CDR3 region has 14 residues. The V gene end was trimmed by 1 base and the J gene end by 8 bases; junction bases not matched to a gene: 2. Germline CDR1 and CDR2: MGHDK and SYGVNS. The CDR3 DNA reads TGTGCCAGCAGTGAATTGGGGACAGGGGAAAAACTGTTTTTT. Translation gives CASSELGTGEKLFF.

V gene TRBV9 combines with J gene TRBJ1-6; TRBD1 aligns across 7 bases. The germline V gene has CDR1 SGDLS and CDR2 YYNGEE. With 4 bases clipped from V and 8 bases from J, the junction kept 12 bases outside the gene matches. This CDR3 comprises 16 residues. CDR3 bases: TGTGCCAGCAGCCCGACCGTGGGACAGACTTATTCACCCCTCCACTTT. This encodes CASSPTVGQTYSPLHF.

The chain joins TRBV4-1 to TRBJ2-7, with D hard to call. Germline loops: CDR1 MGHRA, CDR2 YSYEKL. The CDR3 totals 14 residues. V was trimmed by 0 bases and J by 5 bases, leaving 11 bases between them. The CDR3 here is CASSQDLRLDEQYF. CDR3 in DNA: TGCGCCAGCAGCCAAGATCTGCGGCTAGACGAGCAGTACTTC.

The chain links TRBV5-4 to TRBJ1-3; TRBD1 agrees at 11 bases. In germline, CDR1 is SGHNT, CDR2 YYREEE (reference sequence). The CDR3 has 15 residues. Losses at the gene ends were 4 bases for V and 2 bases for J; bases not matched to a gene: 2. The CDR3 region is CASSRTGGTGNTIYF. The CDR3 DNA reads TGTGCCAGCAGCAGGACAGGGGGCACTGGAAACACCATATATTTT.